This T cell receptor (beta chain) was retrieved from a study of blood T cell repertoires in COVID-19 (dated by TCRdb to the early 2020s). Broadly, across the study: Samples covering the acute and convalescent phases of COVID-19 were provided by collaborators in the United States, Italy and Spain. HLA class I and class II types, where available, came from metadata supplied by the sample provider rather than from assay-based typing. The material from the prospective study consisted of cDNA or gDNA derived from T cells, B-cell-depleted T cells, or PBMCs. Samples were obtained from the ongoing ImmuneRACE study (first 160 participants) and from 1,254 subjects provided by 6 global collaborators. A freely available public database, intended as a resource for researchers studying the immune response to SARS-CoV-2, is where the repertoires were released. Subjects who had been exposed to COVID-19, were actively infected with it, or had recovered from it provided the deeply sampled blood TCRbeta repertoires that made up the dataset. Nearly every sample came with metadata listing a de-identified subject ID, COVID-19 status, age in years and sex.

TCRbeta CDR3 regions were amplified from genomic DNA using the immunoSEQ Assay, a bias-controlled multiplex PCR. Concerning the study's data processing: Within the assay, amplification of reference gene primers was used to estimate how many nucleated cells each sample contained. To quantify the absolute abundance of each unique TCRbeta CDR3 rearrangement, sequence reads were collapsed and filtered. For each sample, productive Simpson clonality was calculated as the square root of Simpson's diversity index across productive rearrangements. TCRdb re-hosts the immuneACCESS table, in-frame sequences only. Its copies lack some clones; in the studies checked, an unresolved V gene accounts for under half of them, and the cause for the rest is not known. V and J calls and clone size come straight from that table; D and trimming were deduced from the DNA. Within this sample are approximately 210,000 clones, with more than 75% of them counted one time only. The biggest ten clones account for around 17% of the sample.

In the prospective study, participants were 18 to 89 years old, resided in 20 to 30 geographic areas of the United States, and were enrolled through a virtual design. In the prospective study, participants were assigned to cohorts based on the clinical history participants reported in a screening survey and a study questionnaire. In the prospective study, whole blood, serum and a nasopharyngeal or oropharyngeal swab were collected from each participant by mobile phlebotomists. Prospective study participants could optionally give additional blood draws and questionnaires over a roughly 2-month period. Blood samples from the prospective study were shipped frozen or at room temperature prior to DNA extraction. Trimming takes 1 base from V and 1 base from J, and the germline ends sit 17 bases apart. From cysteine to phenylalanine, the CDR3 is 18 amino acids long. Only the CDR3 region is kept as DNA, spanning 54 bases read in frame from base 1. The CDR1 and CDR2 encoded by the germline V gene (reference sequence) are SEHNR and FQNEAQ.

Results the study describes overall, beyond this receptor: The quantity of clinical and demographic metadata differed by source and by participant and was supplied without curation.

With respect to this clone: The clone's antigen remains unknown. Base qualities are not provided; no much larger clone lies one nucleotide away.

The specimen sequenced was PBMCs or T cells enriched from blood (not recorded which). Recombination linked TRBV7-9 to TRBJ1-5, with no confidently assigned D gene. This clonotype originated in a woman between 50 and 59 years old with acute COVID-19. The bases read TGTGCCAGCAGCTTAGAGCCGGGGAGGAGGTCGAGCAATCAGCCCCAGCATTTT. This gives the protein CASSLEPGRRSSNQPQHF.